Listed here are 16 T cell receptor beta chains from one sample, sequenced in a study of siplizumab effects on memory and regulatory T cells. This table comes from immunoSEQ multiplex PCR, and its TCRdb copy is limited to in-frame clones, with some not included. In the table there are 85,000 to 130,000 clones, roughly 92% of which are singletons. The material sequenced was Tregs sorted from blood. The receptors derive from a human donor in good health.

The chain couples TRBV7-9 to TRBJ1-5, with a weak D call TRBD1 (6 bases). V was shortened by 1 base and J by 4 bases, with 11 bases between the two germline ends. This CDR3 has 15 residues. CDR1 and CDR2 (germline): SEHNR, FQNEAQ (reference sequence). CDR3 sequence reads: CASSLGGTKNQPQHF. For the CDR3, the DNA is TGTGCCAGCAGCTTAGGCGGGACAAAGAATCAGCCCCAGCATTTT.

The chain employs TRBV4-1 and TRBJ2-2; D is uncertain. Germline V lookup: CDR1 MGHRA, CDR2 YSYEKL. This CDR3 comprises 13 residues. Trimming removed 1 base from V and 6 bases from J, with 6 bases in between. The CDR3 region has the DNA TGCGCCAGCAGCCAAGCTACCCCCGGGGAGCTGTTTTTT. Translated: CASSQATPGELFF.

The chain carries TRBV6-1 and TRBJ1-4; D call uncertain. With 6 bases removed from V and 4 bases from J, the gap between germline ends came to 15 bases. Germline CDR1 reads MNHNS; CDR2 reads SASEGT. This CDR3 comprises 15 residues. CDR3 in amino acids: CASRPIRVDNEKLFF. In DNA form, the CDR3 reads TGTGCCAGCAGGCCGATTAGGGTGGATAATGAAAAACTGTTTTTT.

The gene calls are TRBV19 and TRBJ2-5; 10 bases agree with TRBD1. V gave up 4 bases and J gave up 5 bases; unmatched junction bases: 13. The germline gives CDR1 LNHDA, CDR2 SQIVND (reference sequence). This CDR3 spans 17 amino acids. The CDR3 DNA reads TGTGCCAGTAGTAAAAGAAGATTGGGACAGGGGTGGGAGACCCAGTACTTC. Encoded protein: CASSKRRLGQGWETQYF.

The chain couples TRBV27 to TRBJ2-3, with 10 bases fitting TRBD2. V shed 4 bases and J 3 bases; nucleotides not matched to a gene: 7. CDR1 and CDR2 (germline): MNHEY, SMNVEV (reference sequence). The CDR3 is 16 amino acids. CDR3: CASSSRLAGGTDTQYF. The CDR3 DNA is TGTGCCAGCAGTTCCAGACTAGCGGGTGGAACAGATACGCAGTATTTT.

The V and J genes are TRBV9 and TRBJ2-5, with D hard to call. V was shortened by 2 bases and J by 1 base, with 9 bases between the two germline ends. CDR1 is SGDLS, CDR2 YYNGEE, per germline. The CDR3 contains 14 residues. This CDR3 reads CASSVENFQETQYF. CDR3 in DNA: TGTGCCAGCAGCGTCGAGAACTTCCAAGAGACCCAGTACTTC. The full variable domain, with the rest looked up from reference TRBV9 and TRBJ2-5, is DSGVTQTPKHLITATGQRVTLRCSPRSGDLSVYWYQQSLDQGLQFLIQYYNGEERAKGNILERFSAQQFPDLHSELNLSSLELGDSALYFCASSVENFQETQYFGPGTRLLVL.

The rearrangement links TRBV7-8 to TRBJ2-7; possible D gene TRBD2, 6 bases. Germline values: CDR1 SGHVS, CDR2 FQNEAQ. The CDR3 runs 14 residues. Trimming removed 8 bases at V and 1 base at J, with 15 bases between. The CDR3 nucleotides are TGTGCCAGCGGAGCTAGCGTGGATTCCTACGAGCAGTACTTC. Protein: CASGASVDSYEQYF.

This clone was picked up a small number of times. V usage is TRBV9 and J usage is TRBJ1-6; no firm D call. Trimming cost V 0 bases and J 7 bases, with 8 bases left between them. The CDR3 totals 14 residues. Germline V gene sequence: CDR1 SGDLS, CDR2 YYNGEE. The CDR3 loop reads CASSVAYRNSPLHF. The CDR3 DNA sequence: TGTGCCAGCAGCGTAGCGTACCGGAATTCACCCCTCCACTTT.

This chain joins TRBV5-5 and TRBJ1-2; TRBD1 is a possible D gene (5 bases). V was shortened by 2 bases and J by 0 bases, with 14 bases between the two germline ends. Germline values: CDR1 SGHKS, CDR2 YYEKEE (reference sequence). The CDR3 spans 16 residues. DNA of the CDR3: TGTGCCAGCAGCTTCCTCGGGGGGTCAGCTAACTATGGCTACACCTTC. Amino acids: CASSFLGGSANYGYTF.

The rearrangement joins TRBV7-9 to TRBJ1-1, with TRBD1 matching 7 bases. The CDR3 covers 15 residues. CDR1 and CDR2 (germline): SEHNR, FQNEAQ (reference sequence). V was clipped by 5 bases and J by 1 base; unmatched bases: 7. The CDR3 region has the DNA TGTGCCAGCAGCCTACAAGGGACAGCGAACACTGAAGCTTTCTTT. Translation: CASSLQGTANTEAFF.

This clone was observed a single time. CDR3: CASSPQTGGFSYEQYF. As DNA, the CDR3 is TGTGCCAGCTCACCACAGACAGGGGGCTTTAGCTACGAGCAGTACTTC. This chain uses TRBV18 with TRBJ2-7; 10 bases fit TRBD1. The CDR3 sequence is 16 residues long. The germline V gene encodes CDR1 KGHSH and CDR2 LQKENI. J was trimmed by 3 bases and V by 1 base; bases with no gene match: 6.

The genes are TRBV11-3 and TRBJ2-7, with 7 bases that match TRBD1. There are 15 residues in the CDR3. CDR1 and CDR2 from the germline V gene are SGHNT and YENEEA. V gave up 1 base and J gave up 2 bases; unmatched junction bases: 5. CDR3 coding DNA: TGTGCCAGCAGCTTAGTTTCGCAGGGGGCCTACGAGCAGTACTTC. This translates into CASSLVSQGAYEQYF.

The chain joins TRBV5-6 to TRBJ1-2, with TRBD1 matching 8 bases. This CDR3 has 15 residues. J gave up 0 bases and V 4 bases, and 5 bases lay outside the gene matches. Germline lookup yields CDR1 SGHDT and CDR2 YYEEEE. This CDR3 is CASSRQGTANYGYTF. The CDR3 region has the DNA TGTGCCAGCAGCCGACAGGGGACAGCTAACTATGGCTACACCTTC.

The rearrangement links TRBV15 to TRBJ2-2; 10 nucleotides match TRBD1. J gave up 6 bases and V 0 bases, and 16 bases lay outside the gene matches. Per germline, CDR1 LNHNV and CDR2 YYDKDF (reference sequence). This CDR3 region has 20 residues. The CDR3 bases are TGTGCCACCAGCAGAGATGAGAGGGACCCGGGACAGGGGTTAGCCGGGGAGCTGTTTTTT. Translation: CATSRDERDPGQGLAGELFF.

The CDR3 DNA reads TGCGCCAGCAGCCTGGGGACCGAAAAACTGTTTTTT. Protein sequence: CASSLGTEKLFF. V is TRBV5-1 and J is TRBJ1-4, with TRBD1 as a possible D gene (5 bases). CDR3 length: 12 residues. CDR1 and CDR2 (germline): SGHRS, YFSETQ. V lost 4 bases, J lost 8 bases, and 9 bases lay in between. Drawing the rest from reference TRBV5-1 and TRBJ1-4, the complete variable domain is KAGVTQTPRYLIKTRGQQVTLSCSPISGHRSVSWYQQTPGQGLQFLFEYFSETQRNKGNFPGRFSGRQFSNSRSEMNVSTLELGDSALYLCASSLGTEKLFFGSGTQLSVL.

The chain uses TRBV29-1 and TRBJ1-1; perhaps TRBD1 as D (6 bases). This CDR3 spans 11 amino acids. V was clipped by 8 bases and J by 1 base, with 8 bases between them. Germline-derived CDR1 and CDR2 are SQVTM and ANQGSEA. CDR3 loop: CSWGRNTEAFF. CDR3 coding DNA: TGCAGCTGGGGGCGGAACACTGAAGCTTTCTTT.